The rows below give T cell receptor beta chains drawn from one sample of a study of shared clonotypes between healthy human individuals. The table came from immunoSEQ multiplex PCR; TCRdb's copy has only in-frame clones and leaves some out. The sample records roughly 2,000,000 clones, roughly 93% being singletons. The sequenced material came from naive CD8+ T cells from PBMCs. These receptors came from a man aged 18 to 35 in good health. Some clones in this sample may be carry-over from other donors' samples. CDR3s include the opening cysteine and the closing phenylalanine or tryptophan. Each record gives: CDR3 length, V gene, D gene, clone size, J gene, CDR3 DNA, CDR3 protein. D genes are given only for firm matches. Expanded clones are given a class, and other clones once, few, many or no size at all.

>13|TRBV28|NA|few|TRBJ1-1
TGTGCCAGCAGTCACAAACCGGGCTCTGAAGCTTTCTTT
CASSHKPGSEAFF
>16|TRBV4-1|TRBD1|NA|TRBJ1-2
TGCGCCAGCAGCCAAGTGGGGGACAGGGGGCTCTATGGCTACACCTTC
CASSQVGDRGLYGYTF
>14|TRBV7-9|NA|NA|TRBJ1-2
TGTGCCAGCAGCTTGGGGGGTCTGGACTATGGCTACACCTTC
CASSLGGLDYGYTF
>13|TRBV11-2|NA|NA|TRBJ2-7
TGTGCCAGCAGCTTTGGGGGAGCCTACGAGCAGTACTTC
CASSFGGAYEQYF
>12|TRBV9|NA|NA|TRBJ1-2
TGTGCCAGCAGCGAGGGAAGCGGAGGCTACACCTTC
CASSEGSGGYTF
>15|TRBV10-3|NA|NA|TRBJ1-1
TGTGCCATCAGTGAGTCGCGGGGGCGGAGGGCTGAAGCTTTCTTT
CAISESRGRRAEAFF
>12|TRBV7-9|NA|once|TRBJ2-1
TGTGCCAGCAGCCTTAATCGGGATGAGCAGTTCTTC
CASSLNRDEQFF
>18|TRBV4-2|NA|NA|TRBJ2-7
TGTGCCAGCAGCCAAGCCCACCCGGGTAGCGGAGGGGACTACGAGCAGTACTTC
CASSQAHPGSGGDYEQYF
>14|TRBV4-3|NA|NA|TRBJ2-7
TGCGCCAGCAGCCAAGATCTAGGTTACTACGAGCAGTACTTC
CASSQDLGYYEQYF
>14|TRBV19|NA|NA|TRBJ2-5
TGTGCCAGTAGTATAGCGTGGCCGAAAGAGACCCAGTACTTC
CASSIAWPKETQYF
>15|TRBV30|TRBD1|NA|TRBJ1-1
TGTGCCTGCCAATCATACGACAGGGGGAACACTGAAGCTTTCTTT
CACQSYDRGNTEAFF
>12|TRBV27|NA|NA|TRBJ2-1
TGTGCCAGCAGTTTCAGTAGGAATGAGCAGTTCTTC
CASSFSRNEQFF
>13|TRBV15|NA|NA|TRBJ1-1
TGTGCCACCAGCTCACTGCTGAACACTGAAGCTTTCTTT
CATSSLLNTEAFF
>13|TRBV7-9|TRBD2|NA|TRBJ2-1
TGTGCCTGGAGCGGGAGAACCTACAATGAGCAGTTCTTC
CAWSGRTYNEQFF
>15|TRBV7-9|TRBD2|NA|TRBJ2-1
TGTGCCAGCAGCTCCAGCGGGAGGGGGGACAATGAGCAGTTCTTC
CASSSSGRGDNEQFF
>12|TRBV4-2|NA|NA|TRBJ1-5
TGTGCCAGCAGCCTCTTTGGTCAGCCCCAGCATTTT
CASSLFGQPQHF
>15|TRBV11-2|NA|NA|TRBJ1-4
TGTGCCAGCAGCTATGCAGGGGAAGGAGACGAAAAACTGTTTTTT
CASSYAGEGDEKLFF
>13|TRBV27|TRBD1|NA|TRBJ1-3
TGTGCCAGCAGTTTGGACAGGGGGAACACCATATATTTT
CASSLDRGNTIYF
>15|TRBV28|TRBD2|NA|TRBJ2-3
TGTGCCAGCAGTTACAGACTAGCGGGAGAAGATACGCAGTATTTT
CASSYRLAGEDTQYF
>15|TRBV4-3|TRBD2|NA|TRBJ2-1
TGCGCCAGCAGCCAGTTACTAGCGCCAGACAATGAGCAGTTCTTC
CASSQLLAPDNEQFF
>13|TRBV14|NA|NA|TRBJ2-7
TGTGCCAGCAGCCACGGCCTGAACTTGGAGCAGTACTTC
CASSHGLNLEQYF
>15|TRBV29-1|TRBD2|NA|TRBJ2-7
TGCAGCGTTGTCGTGGGACTAGCGCTCTCCTACGAGCAGTACTTC
CSVVVGLALSYEQYF
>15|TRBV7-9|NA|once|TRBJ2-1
TGTGCCAGCGCCCTGGACGGGAGAGGCTACAATGAGCAGTTCTTC
CASALDGRGYNEQFF
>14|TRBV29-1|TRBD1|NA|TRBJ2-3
TGCAGCGTTGCGGGACAGGGGGCTTCAGATACGCAGTATTTT
CSVAGQGASDTQYF
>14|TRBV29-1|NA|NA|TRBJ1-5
TGCAGCGTTGTTGTCCCGGGATGGGATCAGCCCCAGCATTTT
CSVVVPGWDQPQHF
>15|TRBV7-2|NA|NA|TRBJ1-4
TGTGCCAGCAGCGCCCTGGGGGGATTTGGCGAAAAACTGTTTTTT
CASSALGGFGEKLFF
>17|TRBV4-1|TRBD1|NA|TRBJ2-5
TGCGCCAGCAGCCCCCGGGACAGGGGCATACAGAAGGAGACCCAGTACTTC
CASSPRDRGIQKETQYF